Listed below are T cell receptor beta chains from one sample, sequenced in a study of regulatory T cells in long-lasting Graves disease. TCRdb fed the multiplex PCR reads into MiXCR, producing one record per CDR3 protein. This sample has about 420,000 distinct CDR3 sequences, with 15% to 20% found just once. These data were also reused for a study on T cells in Graves' hyperthyroidism and ophthalmopathy.

This material consisted of peripheral blood mononuclear cells (PBMCs), taken at new diagnosis, from a patient treated with antithyroid drugs. Receptor source: a woman under 30 with Graves disease. Both conserved end residues are trimmed from each CDR3.

v_gene,j_gene,len,CDR3aa
TRBV28,TRBJ2-1,13,ASSLLGQANNEQF
TRBV19,NA,14,ASSKPGASNSYEQY
TRBV27,TRBJ2-2,12,ASSLIEEVGELF
TRBV4-1,TRBJ2-1,11,ASSPGTRNEQF
TRBV2,TRBJ2-3,14,ASRPGSTRAQDTQY
TRBV6-9,TRBJ2-1,14,ASSYLTSGRAREQF
TRBV2,TRBJ1-6,14,ASSRELRQNNSPLH
TRBV19,TRBJ1-5,13,ASSIAQGANQPQH
TRBV20-1,TRBJ2-1,12,SARDSQAYNEQF
TRBV6-1,TRBJ2-5,12,ASSEGLQSSTQY
TRBV7-2,TRBJ1-6,12,ASSRIGGESPLH
TRBV7-2,TRBJ2-1,14,ASSGWTSGSYNEQF
TRBV7-2,TRBJ2-3,13,ASSFTGEGPDTQY
TRBV7-8,TRBJ2-3,14,ASSLVTGRGSDTQY
TRBV2,TRBJ2-1,12,ASDHGAGVNEQF
TRBV5-5,TRBJ1-2,10,ASSKTGGGYT